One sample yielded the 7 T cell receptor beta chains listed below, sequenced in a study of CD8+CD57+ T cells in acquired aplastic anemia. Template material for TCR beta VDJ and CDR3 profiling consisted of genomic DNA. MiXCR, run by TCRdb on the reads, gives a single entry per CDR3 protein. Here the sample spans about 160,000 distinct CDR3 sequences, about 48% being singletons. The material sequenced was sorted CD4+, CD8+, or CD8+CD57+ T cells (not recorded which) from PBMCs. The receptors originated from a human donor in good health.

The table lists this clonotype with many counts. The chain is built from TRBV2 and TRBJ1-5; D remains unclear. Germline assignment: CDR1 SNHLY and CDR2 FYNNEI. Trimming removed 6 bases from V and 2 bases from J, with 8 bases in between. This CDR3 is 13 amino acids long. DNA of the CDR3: TGTGCCAGCAGCAAATCACGCAATCAGCCCCAGCATTTT. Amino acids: CASSKSRNQPQHF.

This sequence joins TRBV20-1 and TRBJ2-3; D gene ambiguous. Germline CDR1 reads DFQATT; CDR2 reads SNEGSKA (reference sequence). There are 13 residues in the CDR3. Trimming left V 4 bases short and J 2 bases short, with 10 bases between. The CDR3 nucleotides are TGCAGTGCTACTATCTCAGCCACAGATACGCAGTATTTT. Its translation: CSATISATDTQYF.

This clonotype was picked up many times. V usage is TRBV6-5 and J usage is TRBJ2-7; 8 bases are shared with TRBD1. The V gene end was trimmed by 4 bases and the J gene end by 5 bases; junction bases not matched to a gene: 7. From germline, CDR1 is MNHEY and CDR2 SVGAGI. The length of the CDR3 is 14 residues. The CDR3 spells CASSFRTGLHEQYF. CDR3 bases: TGTGCCAGCAGTTTTCGGACAGGGCTGCACGAGCAGTACTTC.

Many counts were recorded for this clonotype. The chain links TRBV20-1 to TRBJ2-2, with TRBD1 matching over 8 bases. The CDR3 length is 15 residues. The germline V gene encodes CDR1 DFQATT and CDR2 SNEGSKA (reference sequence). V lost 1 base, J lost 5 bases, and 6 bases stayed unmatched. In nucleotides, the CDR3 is TGCAGTGCTAGAGCTGCAGGGGGCGCGACCGGGGAGCTGTTTTTT. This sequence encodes CSARAAGGATGELFF.

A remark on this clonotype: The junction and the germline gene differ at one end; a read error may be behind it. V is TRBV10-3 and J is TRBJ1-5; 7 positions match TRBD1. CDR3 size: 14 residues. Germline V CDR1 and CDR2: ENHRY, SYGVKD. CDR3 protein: CAISDVTGSQPQQF. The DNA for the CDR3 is TGTGCCATCAGTGATGTGACAGGGTCTCAGCCCCAGCAGTTT.

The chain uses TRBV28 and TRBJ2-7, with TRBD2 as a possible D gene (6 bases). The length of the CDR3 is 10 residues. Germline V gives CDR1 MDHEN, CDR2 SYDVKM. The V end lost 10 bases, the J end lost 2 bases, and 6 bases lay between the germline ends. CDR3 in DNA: TGTGCCACGGGGGCCTACGAGCAGTACTTC. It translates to CATGAYEQYF. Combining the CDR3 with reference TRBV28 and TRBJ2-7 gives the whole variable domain DVKVTQSSRYLVKRTGEKVFLECVQDMDHENMFWYRQDPGLGLRLIYFSYDVKMKEKGDIPEGYSVSREKKERFSLILESASTNQTSMYLCATGAYEQYFGPGTRLTVT.

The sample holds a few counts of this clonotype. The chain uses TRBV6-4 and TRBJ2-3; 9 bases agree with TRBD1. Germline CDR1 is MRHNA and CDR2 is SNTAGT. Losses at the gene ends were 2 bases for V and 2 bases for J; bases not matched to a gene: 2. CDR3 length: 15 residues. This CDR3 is CASSDGQGNTDTQYF. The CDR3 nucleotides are TGTGCCAGCAGTGACGGACAGGGGAACACAGATACGCAGTATTTT.